This is a list of T cell receptor beta chains from one sample in a study of cytomegalovirus exposure and HLA in healthy donors. TCRdb's table, derived via immunoSEQ multiplex PCR, lists solely in-frame clones and lacks some. The table records 55,000 to 70,000 clones, roughly 94% of them present only once. What was sequenced was PBMCs. The receptors here all came from a man aged 18 to 35 in good health and CMV-seronegative. CDR3s include the opening cysteine and the closing phenylalanine or tryptophan. A D gene is named only where the DNA matches it firmly. A clone size is listed for some rows: how often the clone was seen (once, few, many), or a class if it is expanded.

V gene	clone size	D gene	J gene	CDR3 DNA	CDR3 protein
TRBV11-1	NA	NA	TRBJ1-1	TGTGCCAGTTCTATCTCCTTTCCGGGTCCCCAGGGAACTGAAGCTTTCTTT	CASSISFPGPQGTEAFF
TRBV7-2	NA	TRBD1	TRBJ2-7	TGTGCCAGCAGCTCTTCCGGGACAGGCTACGAGCAGTACTTC	CASSSSGTGYEQYF
TRBV30	NA	TRBD1	TRBJ2-7	TGTGCCTGGAGTCCCGTTATACTCAAACCGGGACAGGGGACCTACGAGCAGTACTTC	CAWSPVILKPGQGTYEQYF
TRBV27	NA	NA	TRBJ1-2	TGTGCCAGCAGTTTAGGGGGGATCAATGGCTACACCTTC	CASSLGGINGYTF
TRBV27	NA	TRBD1	TRBJ1-5	TGTGCCAGCGGACCGAGACAGGACAGGCTTGGCAAGCCCCAGCATTTT	CASGPRQDRLGKPQHF
TRBV16	NA	NA	TRBJ2-7	TGTGCCAGCAGCGGAGGCACGGGACTCTTCTACGAGCAGTACTTC	CASSGGTGLFYEQYF
TRBV6-1	NA	NA	TRBJ1-1	TGTGCCAGCAGTGGAGATCCACGGGGAGCTTTCTTT	CASSGDPRGAFF
TRBV5-4	NA	NA	TRBJ2-1	TGTGCCAGCAGCTTGGCCGGACTGAACTACAATGAGCAGTTCTTC	CASSLAGLNYNEQFF
TRBV9	NA	TRBD1	TRBJ2-1	TGTGCCAGCAGTCCCCGGACAGGGGGATACAATGAGCAGTTCTTC	CASSPRTGGYNEQFF
TRBV5-6	NA	NA	TRBJ2-2	TGTGCCAGCAGCTTGGCCCTAGAAGCGGACGTGAACACCGGGGAGCTGTTTTTT	CASSLALEADVNTGELFF
TRBV28	NA	TRBD2	TRBJ2-5	TGTGCCAGCAGTCCCCGGACTAGCGGGGACCTTAAAGAGACCCAGTACTTC	CASSPRTSGDLKETQYF
TRBV5-1	once	TRBD2	TRBJ2-1	TGCGCCAGCAGCTTTTCCGGGACTAGCGGTAATGAGCAGTTCTTC	CASSFSGTSGNEQFF
TRBV25-1	NA	NA	TRBJ2-6	TGTGCCAGCAGTGACCCTATCTGGGCCAACGTCCTGACTTTC	CASSDPIWANVLTF
TRBV9	NA	TRBD2	TRBJ2-1	TGTGCCAGCAGCGTAGATAGCGGGAGTTATAATGAGCAGTTCTTC	CASSVDSGSYNEQFF
TRBV5-1	NA	NA	TRBJ2-5	TGCGCCAGCAGCTTCCTGATCCGGGAGACCCAGTACTTC	CASSFLIRETQYF
TRBV28	NA	TRBD1	TRBJ2-7	TGTGCCAGCAGTTTAGAAGGGACAGTCTACGAGCAGTACTTC	CASSLEGTVYEQYF
TRBV4-2	NA	TRBD1	TRBJ1-2	TGTGCCAGCAGCCGACAGGGACAAAACTATGGCTACACCTTC	CASSRQGQNYGYTF
TRBV7-9	NA	NA	TRBJ1-1	TGTGCCAGCCATCAGGTCATGAACACTGAAGCTTTCTTT	CASHQVMNTEAFF
TRBV7-8	once	TRBD1	TRBJ1-5	TGTGCCAGCAGCTCAGGACAGGGGGCCTTTCAGCCCCAGCATTTT	CASSSGQGAFQPQHF
TRBV5-1	few	NA	TRBJ2-1	TGCGCCAGCAGCTCCCAGGCGCTAGAGCAGTTCTTC	CASSSQALEQFF
TRBV19	NA	NA	TRBJ1-2	TGTGCCAGTAGTCCATCGGGTTTGGGGCACAAGGATTATGGCTACACCTTC	CASSPSGLGHKDYGYTF
TRBV2	once	TRBD2	TRBJ2-1	TGTGCCAGCAGTCTCTTCCAGACTAGCCCCAATGAGCAGTTCTTC	CASSLFQTSPNEQFF
TRBV18	NA	TRBD1	TRBJ2-3	TGTGCCAGCTCACCCCCTGGGACAGGGGGGATGGCAGATACGCAGTATTTT	CASSPPGTGGMADTQYF
TRBV7-9	NA	TRBD2	TRBJ2-1	TGTGCCAGCAGCTTAGCATTAGGACTAGCGTGGAATGAGCAGTTCTTC	CASSLALGLAWNEQFF
TRBV27	NA	NA	TRBJ1-2	TGTGCCAGCAGTTTAAGCCGACAGACGACTAACTATGGCTACACCTTC	CASSLSRQTTNYGYTF
TRBV10-2	NA	TRBD2	TRBJ2-3	TGCGCCAGCCGCCTTGGGAGCGGGAGGACCAAGAGGACAGATACGCAGTATTTT	CASRLGSGRTKRTDTQYF
TRBV11-2	NA	TRBD2	TRBJ2-5	TGTGCCAGCAGCCCAGGACTAGCGGGAGGCCAAGAGACCCAGTACTTC	CASSPGLAGGQETQYF
TRBV6-5	NA	NA	TRBJ1-2	TGTGCCAGCAGTTACTCCATAGGGGGGGATGGCTACACCTTC	CASSYSIGGDGYTF
TRBV28	NA	TRBD1	TRBJ1-4	TGTGCCAGCAGTTTATACAGGACAGGGTATGAAAAACTGTTTTTT	CASSLYRTGYEKLFF
TRBV7-8	once	TRBD2	TRBJ2-1	TGTGCCAGCAGCTCTGCAAGGCTAGCGGATAGCTCCTACAATGAGCAGTTCTTC	CASSSARLADSSYNEQFF
TRBV19	NA	NA	TRBJ2-1	TGTGCCAGTAGTATAGCTCTAGTTGGCAATGAGCAGTTCTTC	CASSIALVGNEQFF
TRBV11-2	NA	NA	TRBJ2-1	TGTGCCAGCAGCCCAAGGAGCTACAATGAGCAGTTCTTC	CASSPRSYNEQFF
TRBV10-2	NA	NA	TRBJ1-2	TGCGCCAGCAGTGAGTCAGGGGTAGGAGAAGGCTACACCTTC	CASSESGVGEGYTF